Here is one T cell receptor beta chain with its context. Its antigen has not been determined. The sample holds no much larger clone one base away, and base qualities are not on file. The data were obtained in a study of T cell responses to AZD1222 COVID-19 vaccine (dated by TCRdb to 2020 to 2023). About the full investigation: TCR sequencing was performed for roughly 240 trial participants, of whom about 200 were given two doses of AZD1222 and some 26 were given two doses of MenACWY control vaccine. Trial participants were enrolled by age into 18-55, 56-69 and 70-plus year subgroups, with roughly 150, 30 and 60 TCR-sequenced participants respectively.

The CDR3 regions of human TCRbeta chains were analyzed by immunosequencing. The original methods were these. TCRs in the repertoires were compared against a reference library of SARS-CoV-2-specific TCRs that had been generated with the MIRA antigen-specificity platform. Breadth meant the fraction of unique TCRs that were SARS-CoV-2-associated, whereas depth meant the fraction of total T cells that were SARS-CoV-2-associated. Each spike-specific TCR was assigned to its reactive spike region and to a CD4 or CD8 class using the MIRA data. Log10-transformed breadth and depth values were compared by one-way ANOVA with Sidak's multiple comparisons tests. Drawn from immuneACCESS, this table holds only the in-frame rearrangements with V and J called that TCRdb kept. Clones are partly lost; checked studies trace under half to an unresolved V gene and leave the rest unexplained. V and J calls and clone size follow that table, whereas D and trimming were derived from the DNA. The sample table lists 70,000 to 95,000 clones, roughly nine tenths of them with a count of one. More than 2% of the sample lies in the top ten.

V sheds 0 bases and J sheds 4 bases, leaving 12 bases between their ends. Based on the germline V gene (reference sequence), the CDR1 and CDR2 sequences are LNHNV and YYDKDF. Reading from cysteine to phenylalanine, the CDR3 counts 16 amino acids. CDR3 DNA is the only sequence kept; it has 48 bases, read in frame from the first base. The time point label for this specimen denotes: about 28 days (+/-7) after the second vaccine dose. Because spike-specific TCR depth and breadth did not differ between the two schedules, AZD1222 recipients who got a second dose at roughly 4 weeks were pooled with those who got a second dose at roughly 12 weeks. Vaccinee samples were obtained from the UK trials COV001 and COV002, which included a single-blind randomized controlled phase 2/3 trial of AZD1222 (ChAdOx1 nCoV-19) in healthy adults. For TCRbeta chain sequencing, PBMC samples from trial participants were taken at day 0 and at day 28 after the second dose.

The paper as a whole reports these results and caveats: Reportedly, almost half of the unique spike-specific TCRs recognized epitopes lying outside the regions that are mutated in the B.1.351 and B.1.1.7 variants. CD4 TCRs associated with the vaccine covered the entire spike protein, and the dominant responses were in regions 160-218 and 743-854. In the small 56-69-year group, the increase in depth fell short of significance, most likely because of low power. A significant rise in spike-specific TCR breadth and depth was observed after two AZD1222 doses relative to day 0 and relative to MenACWY recipients. Because no day 14 peak-response samples were available, the repertoires could be characterized only after the peak T cell response. Conclusions about previously exposed vaccinees are limited, since just 6 or 7 AZD1222 recipients were seropositive for SARS-CoV-2 at baseline. Participants were mostly white British and included more females than males, and it was suggested by the authors that clonal diversity may have been underestimated.

The sequence links TRBV15 to TRBJ1-4; TRBD1 could be the D gene, as 6 bases match. This specimen consisted of peripheral blood, obtained 28 days after the second AZD1222 dose. This receptor was obtained from an adult who received the AZD1222 COVID-19 vaccine. The base sequence is TGTGCCACCAGCAGAGATAAGACAGGTTTTAATGAAAAACTGTTTTTT. It codes for CATSRDKTGFNEKLFF.